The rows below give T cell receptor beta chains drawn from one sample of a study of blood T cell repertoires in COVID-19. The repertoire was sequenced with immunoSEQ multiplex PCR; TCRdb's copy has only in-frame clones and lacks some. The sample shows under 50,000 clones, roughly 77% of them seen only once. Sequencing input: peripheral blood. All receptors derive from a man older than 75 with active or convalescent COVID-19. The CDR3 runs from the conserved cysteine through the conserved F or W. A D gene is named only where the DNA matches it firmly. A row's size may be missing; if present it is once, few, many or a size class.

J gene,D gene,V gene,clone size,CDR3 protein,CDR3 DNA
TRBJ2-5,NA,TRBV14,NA,CASSHWTTSRETQYF,TGTGCCAGCAGCCACTGGACTACGAGTCGGGAGACCCAGTACTTC
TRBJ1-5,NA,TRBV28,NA,CASSFPGVSNQPQHF,TGTGCCAGCAGTTTTCCAGGGGTTTCCAATCAGCCCCAGCATTTT
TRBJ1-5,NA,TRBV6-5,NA,CASSYSVSGNQPQHF,TGTGCCAGCAGTTACTCGGTGTCGGGAAATCAGCCCCAGCATTTT
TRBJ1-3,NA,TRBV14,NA,CASSRAGFSGNTIYF,TGTGCCAGCAGCCGCGCGGGCTTCTCTGGAAACACCATATATTTT
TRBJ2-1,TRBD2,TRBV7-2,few,CASSLELAGGSYNEQFF,TGTGCCAGCAGCTTAGAACTAGCGGGGGGTTCCTACAATGAGCAGTTCTTC
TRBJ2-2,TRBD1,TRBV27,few,CASRRTGETGELFF,TGTGCCAGCAGGAGGACAGGGGAGACCGGGGAGCTGTTTTTT
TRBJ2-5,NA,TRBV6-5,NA,CASSDVVETQYF,TGTGCCAGCAGCGATGTAGTTGAGACCCAGTACTTC
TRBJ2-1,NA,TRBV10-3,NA,CAISESMAGRNNEQFF,TGTGCCATCAGTGAGTCGATGGCAGGGCGCAATAATGAGCAGTTCTTC
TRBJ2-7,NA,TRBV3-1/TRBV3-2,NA,CASSQGLSSYEQYF,TGTGCCAGCAGCCAGGGCCTGAGCTCCTACGAGCAGTACTTC
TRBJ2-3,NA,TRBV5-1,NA,CASSLGRATDTQYF,TGCGCCAGCAGCTTGGGGAGGGCCACAGATACGCAGTATTTT
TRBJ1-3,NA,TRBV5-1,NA,CASSLAGGLGGNTIYF,TGCGCCAGCAGCTTGGCCGGGGGACTGGGGGGAAACACCATATATTTT
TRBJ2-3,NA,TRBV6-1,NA,CASSERSSQRTDTQYF,TGTGCCAGCAGTGAACGGAGTTCGCAGCGCACAGATACGCAGTATTTT
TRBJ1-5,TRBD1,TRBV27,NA,CASSSGTGYQPQHF,TGTGCCAGCTCCTCCGGGACAGGGTATCAGCCCCAGCATTTT
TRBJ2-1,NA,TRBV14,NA,CASSRRWSGNNEQFF,TGTGCCAGCAGTCGAAGGTGGAGCGGAAACAATGAGCAGTTCTTC
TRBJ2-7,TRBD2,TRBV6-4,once,CASSDSKRLARSSYEQYF,TGTGCCAGCAGTGACTCAAAACGACTAGCGAGGAGCTCCTACGAGCAGTACTTC
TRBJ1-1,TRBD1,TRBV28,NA,CASLNWDRLNTEAFF,TGTGCCAGCCTGAACTGGGACAGACTGAACACTGAAGCTTTCTTT
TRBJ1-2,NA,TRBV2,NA,CASSGRVDGYTF,TGTGCCAGCAGTGGCAGGGTGGATGGCTACACCTTC
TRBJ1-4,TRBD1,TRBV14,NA,CASSLRDSRNEKLFF,TGTGCCAGCAGCTTACGGGACAGTCGTAATGAAAAACTGTTTTTT
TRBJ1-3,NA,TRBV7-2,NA,CASRDQGYSGNTIYF,TGTGCCAGCAGGGACCAGGGATACTCTGGAAACACCATATATTTT
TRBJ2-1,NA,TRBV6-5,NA,CASSYLAGREQFF,TGTGCCAGCAGTTACTTGGCGGGAAGGGAGCAGTTCTTC
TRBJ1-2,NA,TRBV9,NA,CASSTRNRNGYTF,TGTGCCAGCAGCACGCGGAATCGAAATGGCTACACCTTC
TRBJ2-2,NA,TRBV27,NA,CASSWFPGTGELFF,TGTGCCAGCAGTTGGTTTCCGGGAACCGGGGAGCTGTTTTTT
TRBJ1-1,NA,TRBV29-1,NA,CSVEVSMNTEAFF,TGCAGCGTTGAAGTAAGCATGAACACTGAAGCTTTCTTT
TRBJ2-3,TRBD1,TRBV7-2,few,CASSWTGEDTQYF,TGTGCCAGCAGCTGGACAGGGGAGGATACGCAGTATTTT
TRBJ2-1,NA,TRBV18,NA,CASSPPASLQFF,TGTGCCAGCTCACCACCGGCTAGCCTCCAGTTCTTC
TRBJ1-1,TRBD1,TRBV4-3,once,CASSQGTGDLTEAFF,TGCGCCAGCAGCCAGGGGACAGGGGACCTGACTGAAGCTTTCTTT
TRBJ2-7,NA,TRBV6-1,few,CASSERGLDYEQYF,TGTGCCAGCAGTGAAAGGGGCCTTGATTACGAGCAGTACTTC
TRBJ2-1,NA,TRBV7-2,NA,CASSLPSSYNEQFF,TGTGCCAGCAGCTTACCCAGCTCCTACAATGAGCAGTTCTTC
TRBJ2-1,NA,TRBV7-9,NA,CASSPPLYNEQFF,TGTGCCAGCAGCCCTCCCTTGTACAATGAGCAGTTCTTC
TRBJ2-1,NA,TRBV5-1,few,CASSPPGVDVNEQFF,TGCGCCAGCAGCCCACCAGGGGTGGATGTGAATGAGCAGTTCTTC
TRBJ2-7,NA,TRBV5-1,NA,CASSLAAVGASSYEQYF,TGCGCCAGCAGCTTGGCCGCAGTGGGGGCGTCCTCCTACGAGCAGTACTTC
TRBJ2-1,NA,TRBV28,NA,CASSLLTTYNEQFF,TGTGCCAGCAGTTTACTCACTACCTACAATGAGCAGTTCTTC
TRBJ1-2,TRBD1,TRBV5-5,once,CASSSGQGGGYTF,TGTGCCAGCAGCTCTGGACAGGGAGGAGGCTACACCTTC
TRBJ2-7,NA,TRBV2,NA,CASSVRQESYEQYF,TGTGCCAGCAGCGTCCGACAGGAGTCCTACGAGCAGTACTTC
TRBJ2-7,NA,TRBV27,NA,CASSLEGGYEQYF,TGTGCCAGCAGTTTAGAGGGCGGGTACGAGCAGTACTTC
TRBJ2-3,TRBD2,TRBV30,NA,CAWSGNRAGAGDTQYF,TGTGCCTGGAGTGGGAATCGGGCGGGAGCGGGTGATACGCAGTATTTT
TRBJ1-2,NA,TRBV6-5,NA,CASSYGGKNLYGYTF,TGTGCCAGCAGTTACGGGGGGAAGAATCTTTATGGCTACACCTTC
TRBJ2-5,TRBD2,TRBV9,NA,CASSPGLADSQETQYF,TGTGCCAGCAGCCCTGGACTAGCGGATAGCCAAGAGACCCAGTACTTC
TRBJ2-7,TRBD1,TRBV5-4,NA,CASSSGQGFHEQYF,TGTGCCAGCAGCTCGGGACAGGGCTTCCACGAGCAGTACTTC
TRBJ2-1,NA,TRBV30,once,CAWSVQRGVYNEQFF,TGTGCCTGGAGTGTACAAAGGGGCGTCTACAATGAGCAGTTCTTC
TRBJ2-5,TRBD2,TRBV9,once,CASSVALAGGVEETQYF,TGTGCCAGCAGCGTAGCGCTAGCGGGGGGAGTCGAAGAGACCCAGTACTTC
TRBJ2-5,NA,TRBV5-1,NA,CASSLQGQETQYF,TGCGCCAGCAGCTTACAGGGCCAAGAGACCCAGTACTTC
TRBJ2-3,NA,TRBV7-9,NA,CASSLGLLSGADTQYF,TGTGCCAGCAGCTTAGGCCTTCTCTCGGGGGCAGATACGCAGTATTTT
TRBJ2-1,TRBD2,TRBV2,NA,CASKSLAGGQVF,TGTGCCAGCAAGTCGCTAGCGGGAGGCCAAGTCTTC
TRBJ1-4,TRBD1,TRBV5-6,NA,CASSLDRGHATNEKLFF,TGTGCCAGCAGCTTGGATAGGGGGCATGCAACTAATGAAAAACTGTTTTTT
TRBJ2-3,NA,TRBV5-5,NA,CASSSLAGGGTDTQYF,TGTGCCAGCAGCTCCCTGGCTGGGGGCGGAACAGATACGCAGTATTTT
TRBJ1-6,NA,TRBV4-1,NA,CASSQVGSSYNSPLHF,TGCGCCAGCAGCCAAGTGGGGAGCTCCTATAATTCACCCCTCCACTTT
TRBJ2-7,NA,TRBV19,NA,CASSMASSAYEQYF,TGTGCCAGTAGTATGGCATCGTCTGCCTACGAGCAGTACTTC